This T cell receptor beta chain is drawn from a study of CD8 T cells in Susac syndrome. Study-level points and caveats: Where Susac syndrome CD4+ T cell repertoires were concerned, no clonal expansion was evident.

RNA in amounts of roughly 0.5 to 1 ug was reverse transcribed with random hexamers. The TCR beta CDR3 was amplified by immunoSEQ multiplex PCR across 54 Vbeta, 13 Jbeta. One entry per CDR3 protein, called by TCRdb with MiXCR from the immunoSEQ multiplex PCR reads. The table has under 250,000 distinct CDR3 sequences, approximately 94% seen once. In contrast to the negatively isolated CD8+ and CD4+ T cells, TEMRA cells were FACS-enriched. This clonotype was observed a handful of times. No antigen is known for it. The CDR3 runs 15 residues. Germline-derived CDR1 and CDR2 are SGHRS and YFSETQ. Between the trimmed V and J ends, which lost 0 bases and 0 bases, there was a span of 7 bases.

The sequenced sample consisted of CD4+ T cells from PBMCs. The chain carries TRBV5-1 and TRBJ1-5; no clear D. The receptor was derived from a human donor with Susac syndrome. The CDR3 region is CASSLDGYSNQPQHF. The CDR3 DNA reads TGCGCCAGCAGCTTGGACGGGTATAGCAATCAGCCCCAGCATTTT.